This T cell receptor (beta chain) appears in the sequencing data of a study of T cells in Graves' hyperthyroidism and ophthalmopathy (dated by TCRdb to the late 2010s). About the study as a whole: Peripheral blood samples were taken at the time of initial diagnosis, prior to any treatment. To identify distinguishing TCR V-J signatures, a discovery cohort of about 100 patients was used, comprising roughly 45 with Graves' ophthalmopathy and 55 to 65 with stable Graves' hyperthyroidism. Prospective prediction of ophthalmopathy was tested in an independent validation cohort consisting of fewer than 20 hyperthyroidism patients and some 16 patients who later progressed to ophthalmopathy. According to the paper, TCR Vbeta CDR3 sequencing was carried out on 135 peripheral blood samples, which came from fewer than 50 ophthalmopathy, around 75 hyperthyroidism and some 17 progressor patients. The roughly 100 discovery patients were randomly split 7:3 into training and test sets. Following sampling, methimazole starting at 30 mg daily was given to hyperthyroidism patients, and high-dose intravenous methylprednisolone was given to ophthalmopathy patients. Thyroid tissue and blood T-cell repertoires from six Graves' hyperthyroidism patients were also compared in the study.

The hyperthyroidism patients were between 18 and 65 years old and newly diagnosed, with a disease duration of less than 2 months. The study excluded patients with uncontrolled infections, other autoimmune diseases, pregnancy or lactation. Diagnoses were based on clinical symptoms, serum thyroxine and TRAb, thyroid ultrasound and orbital computed tomography. Blood from progressor patients was drawn when they were first diagnosed with hyperthyroidism, before any ophthalmopathy symptoms appeared. Ficoll-Paque density gradient centrifugation was used to isolate PBMCs from 8 to 10 ml of fresh peripheral blood. Progressor patients were defined as those initially diagnosed with Graves' hyperthyroidism in whom ophthalmopathy developed during follow-up. Total RNA was extracted with Trizol reagent, and quality was checked on an Agilent 2100 Bioanalyzer. Many counts were recorded for this clonotype. No antigen is known for it. No base quality information exists; no much larger clone differs at one position.

The paper's findings and limits, for the study overall: Ophthalmopathy was separated from stable hyperthyroidism by a 13 V-J signature model, with approximately 90% sensitivity and just over 81% specificity obtained in cross-validation and 80%/75% obtained in testing. Most expanded thyroid clonotypes (frequency above 0.001) were also found in blood, which suggests that blood repertoires may mirror thyroid immune responses. In validation, the model predicted progression to ophthalmopathy a median of roughly 6.1 months before onset, with approximately 70% sensitivity and about 72% specificity. No statistical method was used to set the sample size in advance, and investigators knew the group allocation.

Amplification of TCR beta CDR3 regions was carried out from RNA transcripts. A first-round RT-PCR of the TCR CDR3 used the HTBI primer set with the Qiagen OneStep RT-PCR kit. The libraries were constructed in a second round of multiplex PCR and then size-selected and purified. Paired-end sequencing of the libraries was performed with 100 bp reads on an Illumina HiSeq2000. The source study handled its data this way. Raw data were processed with SOAPnuke, discarding reads with adapters, uncalled bases, mean Phred below 15, or no exact constant-primer or identifier match. COPE v1.2.5 was used to merge high-quality paired reads, and clonotypes were defined as unique nucleotide sequences. Clonotypes were aligned to IMGT TRBV, TRBD and TRBJ reference segments using MiTCR v1.1. Analysis was restricted to V-J combinations with a frequency above 0.0001, which covered 98% to 99.2% of repertoires. A TCS score was defined as the ratio between F50 (clonal expansion) and ExV (chaos), using BLOSUM62-based TCRdist between CDR3 peptides within each V-J. Welch's t-statistics and random forest reduced around 510 V-J features to 13, which were used in a naive Bayes classifier (R e1071). TCRdb ran its own pipeline on the public reads, namely fastp trimming at Q25 and MiXCR clone calling, and kept in-frame beta chains. All rows with the same CDR3 protein become a single entry with the most common DNA and genes. TCRdb, not the original authors, processed these V and J calls. Here the sample has around 250,000 distinct CDR3 sequences; roughly 15% occur a single time. The ten top clones hold 13% of the sample.

Material for sequencing was blood. The TCR was taken from a woman in her forties with Graves' hyperthyroidism that later progressed to Graves' ophthalmopathy.

The nucleotides are TGTGCCAGCAGCCCTCGGAGACTAGCGGGAAACGAGCAGTACTTC. Its protein product is CASSPRRLAGNEQYF. Recombination connected TRBV28 to TRBJ2-7; TRBD2 aligns with 11 central bases. The germline V end is reduced by 6 bases and the J end by 5 bases; junction bases left unmatched: 9. Reading the germline V gene gives CDR1 MDHEN and CDR2 SYDVKM. From the cysteine up to the phenylalanine, the CDR3 has a length of 15 residues. The entry retains the CDR3 DNA only, 45 bases that are in frame from base 1.